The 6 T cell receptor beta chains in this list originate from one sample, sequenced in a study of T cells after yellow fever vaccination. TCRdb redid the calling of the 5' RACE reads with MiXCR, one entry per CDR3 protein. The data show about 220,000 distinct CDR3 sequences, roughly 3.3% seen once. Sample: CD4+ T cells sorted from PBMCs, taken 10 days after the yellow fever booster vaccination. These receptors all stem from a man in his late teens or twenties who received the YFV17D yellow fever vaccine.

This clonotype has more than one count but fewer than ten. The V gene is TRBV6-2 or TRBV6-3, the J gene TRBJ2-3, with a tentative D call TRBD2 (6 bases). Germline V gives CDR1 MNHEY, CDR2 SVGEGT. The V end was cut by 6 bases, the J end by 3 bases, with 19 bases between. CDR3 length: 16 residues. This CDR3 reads CASSRRTRGRTDTQYF. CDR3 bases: TGTGCCAGCAGCCGCCGAACCCGGGGGAGGACAGATACGCAGTATTTT.

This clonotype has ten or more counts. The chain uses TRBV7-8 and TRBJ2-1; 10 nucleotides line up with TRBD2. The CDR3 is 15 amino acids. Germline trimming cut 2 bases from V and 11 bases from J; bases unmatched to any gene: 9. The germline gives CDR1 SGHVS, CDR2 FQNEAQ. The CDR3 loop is CASSLLAGDPRKQFF. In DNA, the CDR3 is TGTGCCAGCAGCTTACTAGCGGGGGACCCCCGTAAGCAGTTCTTC.

The CDR3 loop is CATRASGGSYEQYF. Here the CDR3 DNA reads TGTGCCACCAGAGCTAGCGGGGGGTCCTACGAGCAGTACTTC. The V gene is TRBV15, the J gene TRBJ2-7; 11 bases agree with TRBD2. Germline V CDR1 and CDR2: LNHNV, YYDKDF (reference sequence). The length of the CDR3 is 14 residues. V lost 6 bases, J lost 1 base, and 2 bases stayed unmatched.

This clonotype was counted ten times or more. The CDR3 DNA is TGTGCCAGCAGCTTAACGACTAGCGGGCTGGGTGAGCAGTTCTTC. It yields the protein CASSLTTSGLGEQFF. The chain combines TRBV7-3 with TRBJ2-1; 10 positions match TRBD2. CDR1 and CDR2 from the germline V gene are SGHTA and FQGTGA. The length of the CDR3 is 15 residues. V lost 0 bases and J lost 9; bases outside the gene matches: 5.

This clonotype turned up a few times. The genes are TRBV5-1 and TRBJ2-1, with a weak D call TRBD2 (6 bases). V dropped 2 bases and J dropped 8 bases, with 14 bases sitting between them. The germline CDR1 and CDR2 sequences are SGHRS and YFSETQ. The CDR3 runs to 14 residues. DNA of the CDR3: TGCGCCAGCAGCTTCCATGGGGGAGGCGATGAGCAGTTCTTC. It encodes CASSFHGGGDEQFF.

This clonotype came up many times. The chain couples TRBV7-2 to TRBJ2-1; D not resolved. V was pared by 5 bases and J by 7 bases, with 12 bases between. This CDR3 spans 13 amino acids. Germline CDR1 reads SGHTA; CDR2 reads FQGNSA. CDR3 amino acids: CASSRWTVNEQFF. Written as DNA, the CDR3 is TGTGCCAGCAGCCGATGGACCGTGAATGAGCAGTTCTTC.